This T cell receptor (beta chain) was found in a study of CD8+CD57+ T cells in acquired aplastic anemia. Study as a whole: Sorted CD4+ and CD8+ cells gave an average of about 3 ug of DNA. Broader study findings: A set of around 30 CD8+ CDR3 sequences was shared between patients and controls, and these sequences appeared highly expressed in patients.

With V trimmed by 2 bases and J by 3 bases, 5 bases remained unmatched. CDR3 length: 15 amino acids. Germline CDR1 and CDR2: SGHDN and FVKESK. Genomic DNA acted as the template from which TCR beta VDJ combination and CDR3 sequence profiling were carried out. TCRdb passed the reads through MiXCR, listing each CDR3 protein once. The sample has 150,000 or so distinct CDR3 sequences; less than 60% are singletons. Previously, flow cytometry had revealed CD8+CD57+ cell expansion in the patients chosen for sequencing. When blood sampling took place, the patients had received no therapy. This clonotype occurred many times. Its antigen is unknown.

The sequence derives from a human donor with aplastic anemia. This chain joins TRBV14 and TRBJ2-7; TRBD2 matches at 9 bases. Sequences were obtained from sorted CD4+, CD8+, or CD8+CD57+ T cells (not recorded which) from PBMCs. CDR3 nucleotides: TGTGCCAGCAGCCAATTTAGCGGGGGACGCTACGAGCAGTACTTC. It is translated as CASSQFSGGRYEQYF.